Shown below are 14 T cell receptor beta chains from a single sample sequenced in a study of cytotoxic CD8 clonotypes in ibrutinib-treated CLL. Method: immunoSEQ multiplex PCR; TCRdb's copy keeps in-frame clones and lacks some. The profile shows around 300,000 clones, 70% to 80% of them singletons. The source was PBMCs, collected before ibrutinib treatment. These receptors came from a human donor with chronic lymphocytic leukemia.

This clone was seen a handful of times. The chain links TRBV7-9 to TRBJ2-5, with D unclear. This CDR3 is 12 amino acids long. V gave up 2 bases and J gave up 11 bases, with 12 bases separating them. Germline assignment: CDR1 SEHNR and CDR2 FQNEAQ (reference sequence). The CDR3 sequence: CASSLKPAEQYF. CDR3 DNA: TGTGCCAGCAGCTTAAAACCTGCTGAGCAGTACTTC.

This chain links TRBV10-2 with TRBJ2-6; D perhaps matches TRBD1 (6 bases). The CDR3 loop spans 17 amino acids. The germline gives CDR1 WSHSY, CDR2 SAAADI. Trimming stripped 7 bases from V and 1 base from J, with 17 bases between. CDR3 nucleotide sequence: TGCGCCAGCACAGGACAGCCGAATAAATCTGGGGCCAACGTCCTGACTTTC. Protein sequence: CASTGQPNKSGANVLTF.

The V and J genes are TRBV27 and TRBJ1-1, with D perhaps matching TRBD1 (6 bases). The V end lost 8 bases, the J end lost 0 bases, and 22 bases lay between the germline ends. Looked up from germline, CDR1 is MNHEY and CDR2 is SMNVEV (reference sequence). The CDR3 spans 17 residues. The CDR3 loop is CASSPNRAARMNTEAFF. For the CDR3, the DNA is TGTGCCAGCTCACCAAACAGGGCTGCTCGCATGAACACTGAAGCTTTCTTT.

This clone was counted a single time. CDR3 in amino acids: CSVAGLGYNEQFF. DNA for the CDR3: TGCAGCGTTGCTGGACTAGGATACAATGAGCAGTTCTTC. The chain joins TRBV29-1 to TRBJ2-1; 7 positions agree with TRBD2. V dropped 4 bases and J dropped 4; count of bases not matched to a gene: 4. This CDR3 is 13 amino acids long. Germline V gives CDR1 SQVTM, CDR2 ANQGSEA.

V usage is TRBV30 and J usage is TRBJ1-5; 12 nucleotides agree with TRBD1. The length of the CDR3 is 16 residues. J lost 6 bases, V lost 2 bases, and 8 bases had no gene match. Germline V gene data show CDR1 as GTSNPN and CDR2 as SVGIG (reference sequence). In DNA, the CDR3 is TGTGCCTGGAGTCCAATGGGACAGGGGGCGGGTCAGCCCCAGCATTTT. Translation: CAWSPMGQGAGQPQHF.

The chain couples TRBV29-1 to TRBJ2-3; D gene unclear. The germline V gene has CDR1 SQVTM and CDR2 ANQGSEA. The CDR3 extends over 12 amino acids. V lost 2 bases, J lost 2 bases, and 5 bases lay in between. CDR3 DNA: TGCAGCGTTGAAAGAGACACAGATACGCAGTATTTT. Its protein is CSVERDTDTQYF.

CDR3 protein: CASSSSGTEGNEQFF. In DNA, the CDR3 is TGTGCCAGCAGCTCTAGCGGGACGGAGGGGAATGAGCAGTTCTTC. The J gene is TRBJ2-1, the V gene TRBV9; 9 bases are shared with TRBD2. This CDR3 region has 15 residues. Germline CDR1 SGDLS, CDR2 YYNGEE. Losses at the gene ends were 4 bases for V and 7 bases for J; bases not matched to a gene: 9.

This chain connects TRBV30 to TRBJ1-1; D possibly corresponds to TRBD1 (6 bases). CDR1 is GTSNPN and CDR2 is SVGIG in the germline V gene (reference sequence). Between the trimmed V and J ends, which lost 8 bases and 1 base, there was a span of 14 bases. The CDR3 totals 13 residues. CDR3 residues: CAKSDSENTEAFF. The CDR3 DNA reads TGTGCCAAATCGGACAGTGAGAACACTGAAGCTTTCTTT.

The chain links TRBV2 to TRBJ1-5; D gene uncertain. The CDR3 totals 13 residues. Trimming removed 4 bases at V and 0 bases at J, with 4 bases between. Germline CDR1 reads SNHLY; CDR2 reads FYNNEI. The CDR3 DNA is TGTGCCAGCAGTGGGTCTAGCAATCAGCCCCAGCATTTT. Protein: CASSGSSNQPQHF.

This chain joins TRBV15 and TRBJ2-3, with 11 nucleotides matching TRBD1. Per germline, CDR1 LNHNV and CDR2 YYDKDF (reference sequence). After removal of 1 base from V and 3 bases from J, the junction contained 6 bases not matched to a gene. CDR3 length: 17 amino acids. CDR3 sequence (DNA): TGTGCCACCAGCAGAGGGGACAGGGGGAGAAGTACAGATACGCAGTATTTT. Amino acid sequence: CATSRGDRGRSTDTQYF.

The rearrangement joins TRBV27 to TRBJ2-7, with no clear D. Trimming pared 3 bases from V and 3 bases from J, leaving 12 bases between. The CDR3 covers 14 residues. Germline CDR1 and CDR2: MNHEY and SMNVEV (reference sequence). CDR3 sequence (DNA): TGTGCCAGCAGTTTGAGTGGGTTGCTCTACGAGCAGTACTTC. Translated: CASSLSGLLYEQYF.

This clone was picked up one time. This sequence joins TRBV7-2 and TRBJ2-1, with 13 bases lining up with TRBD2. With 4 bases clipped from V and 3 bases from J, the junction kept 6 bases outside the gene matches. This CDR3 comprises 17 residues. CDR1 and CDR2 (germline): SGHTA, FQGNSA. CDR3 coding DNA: TGTGCCAGCAGCTCCGGACTAGCGGGAGCGAACTACAATGAGCAGTTCTTC. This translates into CASSSGLAGANYNEQFF.

CDR3 loop: CASSYSPGNEQFF. The DNA for the CDR3 is TGTGCCAGCAGTTACTCGCCCGGCAATGAGCAGTTCTTC. V gene TRBV6-6 combines with J gene TRBJ2-1; D gene unclear. Trimming stripped 0 bases from V and 6 bases from J, with 6 bases between. The CDR3 is 13 residues long. Germline V gives CDR1 MNHNY, CDR2 SVGAGI (reference sequence).

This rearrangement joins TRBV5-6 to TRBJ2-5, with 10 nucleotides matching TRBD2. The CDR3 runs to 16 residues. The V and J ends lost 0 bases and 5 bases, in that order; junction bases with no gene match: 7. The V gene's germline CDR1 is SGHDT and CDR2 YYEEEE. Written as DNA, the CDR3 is TGTGCCAGCAGCTTGGTATCTAGCGGGAGATGGGAGACCCAGTACTTC. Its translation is CASSLVSSGRWETQYF.